This T cell receptor (beta chain) was obtained from a study of cytomegalovirus exposure and HLA in healthy donors. PCR employed 60 Vbeta and 13 Jbeta primers. The assay was immunoSEQ multiplex PCR, and TCRdb's table has in-frame clones only and misses some. The repertoire has under 150,000 clones, roughly three fifths of them found once; the top ten carry over 8.5%. Trimming removed 5 bases from V and 2 bases from J, with 18 bases in between. The germline V gene encodes CDR1 LNHNV and CDR2 YYDKDF (reference sequence). The CDR3 runs 17 residues. The sequenced material came from PBMCs. This chain uses TRBV15 with TRBJ2-2; no clear D. The TCR comes from a middle-aged woman in good health and CMV-seropositive. CDR3 in DNA: TGTGCCACCAGCCCAACCCCGGCCCAGGCTAACACCGGGGAGCTGTTTTTT. As protein: CATSPTPAQANTGELFF.